These T cell receptor beta chains were read from a single sample in a study of shared clonotypes between healthy human individuals. Sequenced by immunoSEQ multiplex PCR; TCRdb stores in-frame clones only, minus some. The table records 2,100,000 or so clones, 90% to 97% of them present only once. The specimen was naive CD4+ T cells sorted from blood. These receptors all stem from a man in his late teens or twenties in good health. CDR3s include the opening cysteine and the closing phenylalanine or tryptophan. A D gene is named only where the DNA matches it firmly. Only part of the rows carry a size: once, few, many, or a class if the clone is expanded.

CDR3nt: TGTGCCAGCTCACCTGGGAGAGTAGAGCTAGAGACCCAGTACTTC
CDR3aa: CASSPGRVELETQYF
d_gene: .
v_gene: TRBV18
abundance: .
j_gene: TRBJ2-5

CDR3nt: TGTGCCAGCAGCGTCGGGACAGGGGATACCTACGAGCAGTACTTC
CDR3aa: CASSVGTGDTYEQYF
d_gene: TRBD1
v_gene: TRBV7-8
abundance: .
j_gene: TRBJ2-7

CDR3nt: TGTGCCAGCAGCTTAGACGGAGCGGGGCAAGAGACCCAGTACTTC
CDR3aa: CASSLDGAGQETQYF
d_gene: TRBD2
v_gene: TRBV11-2
abundance: once
j_gene: TRBJ2-5

CDR3nt: TGCAGCGTTGAAGATCTTCAGGGACCCCTGTTCTTC
CDR3aa: CSVEDLQGPLFF
d_gene: .
v_gene: TRBV29-1
abundance: .
j_gene: TRBJ2-1

CDR3nt: TGTGCCAGCAGCCGAATGGACAGTAGGGAAGAGACCCAGTACTTC
CDR3aa: CASSRMDSREETQYF
d_gene: .
v_gene: TRBV5-5
abundance: .
j_gene: TRBJ2-5

CDR3nt: TGTGCCAGCAGTCGGGACAGAAAATCACCCCTCCACTTT
CDR3aa: CASSRDRKSPLHF
d_gene: TRBD1
v_gene: TRBV6-5
abundance: .
j_gene: TRBJ1-6

CDR3nt: TGCAGCGTCGTAGGGGGACTTCGCTACGAGCAGTACTTC
CDR3aa: CSVVGGLRYEQYF
d_gene: .
v_gene: TRBV29-1
abundance: .
j_gene: TRBJ2-7

CDR3nt: TGCGCCAGCAGCCCCCCGACAGGGAAAGAGACCCAGTACTTC
CDR3aa: CASSPPTGKETQYF
d_gene: TRBD1
v_gene: TRBV4-1
abundance: .
j_gene: TRBJ2-5

CDR3nt: TGTGCCAGCAGTCCGACTCGAGGCGCCCCTTATGGCTACACCTTC
CDR3aa: CASSPTRGAPYGYTF
d_gene: .
v_gene: TRBV6-5
abundance: .
j_gene: TRBJ1-2

CDR3nt: TGCACCGCTACGAGGGGCAATGAGCAGTTCTTC
CDR3aa: CTATRGNEQFF
d_gene: .
v_gene: TRBV20-1
abundance: .
j_gene: TRBJ2-1

CDR3nt: TGTGCCAGTAGGGGCTCGACAGAGTGGGTTGGCTACACCTTC
CDR3aa: CASRGSTEWVGYTF
d_gene: .
v_gene: TRBV19
abundance: .
j_gene: TRBJ1-2

CDR3nt: TGTGCCAGCAGTCCCGGGATCTATGGCTACACCTTC
CDR3aa: CASSPGIYGYTF
d_gene: .
v_gene: TRBV7-9
abundance: .
j_gene: TRBJ1-2

CDR3nt: TGCGCCAGCAGCCCAGGGACTAGCAGCAACAATGAGCAGTTCTTC
CDR3aa: CASSPGTSSNNEQFF
d_gene: TRBD2
v_gene: TRBV5-1
abundance: .
j_gene: TRBJ2-1

CDR3nt: TGTGCCTGGAGTGACGGGGCTTCGGAGACCCAGTACTTC
CDR3aa: CAWSDGASETQYF
d_gene: .
v_gene: TRBV30
abundance: once
j_gene: TRBJ2-5

CDR3nt: TGTGCCAGCAGTGGCGGAGGAGGGGTGGGCTATAATTCACCCCTCCACTTT
CDR3aa: CASSGGGGVGYNSPLHF
d_gene: .
v_gene: TRBV28
abundance: .
j_gene: TRBJ1-6

CDR3nt: TGTGCCATCAGTGAAGCGGTAGCGTTGGAGACCCAGTACTTC
CDR3aa: CAISEAVALETQYF
d_gene: .
v_gene: TRBV10-3
abundance: .
j_gene: TRBJ2-5

CDR3nt: TGTGCCTGGACCTCCAGGTTGAGGGGGTCGAACACCGGGGAGCTGTTTTTT
CDR3aa: CAWTSRLRGSNTGELFF
d_gene: .
v_gene: TRBV30
abundance: .
j_gene: TRBJ2-2

CDR3nt: TGTGCCAGCAGAACACCGACAGGGGGAGGCTACGAGCAGTACTTC
CDR3aa: CASRTPTGGGYEQYF
d_gene: TRBD1
v_gene: TRBV28
abundance: .
j_gene: TRBJ2-7

CDR3nt: TGTGCCAGCAGCTCCTTAGAGGGTGGCTATGGCTACACCTTC
CDR3aa: CASSSLEGGYGYTF
d_gene: .
v_gene: TRBV7-9
abundance: .
j_gene: TRBJ1-2

CDR3nt: TGCGCCAGCAGCATCGCCGGATGGACCGGGGAGCTGTTTTTT
CDR3aa: CASSIAGWTGELFF
d_gene: .
v_gene: TRBV4-3
abundance: .
j_gene: TRBJ2-2

CDR3nt: TGTGCCAGCAGCAAGCAGACAGGGCCCACCTACGAGCAGTACTTC
CDR3aa: CASSKQTGPTYEQYF
d_gene: TRBD1
v_gene: TRBV9
abundance: .
j_gene: TRBJ2-7

CDR3nt: TGCGCCAGCAGCTTGGGGGGGCCAAACAATGAGCAGTTCTTC
CDR3aa: CASSLGGPNNEQFF
d_gene: .
v_gene: TRBV5-1
abundance: .
j_gene: TRBJ2-1

CDR3nt: TGTGCCAGTAGTATCCTCGGGACTAGCGTTTCCGGTGAGCAGTTCTTC
CDR3aa: CASSILGTSVSGEQFF
d_gene: TRBD2
v_gene: TRBV19
abundance: .
j_gene: TRBJ2-1

CDR3nt: TGTGCCAGCAGCCCGCCCCCGGGTACGCAGTATTTT
CDR3aa: CASSPPPGTQYF
d_gene: .
v_gene: TRBV28
abundance: .
j_gene: TRBJ2-3

CDR3nt: TGTGCCAGCAGCTCAGAGGGATATACCTACGAGCAGTACTTC
CDR3aa: CASSSEGYTYEQYF
d_gene: .
v_gene: TRBV7-2
abundance: .
j_gene: TRBJ2-7

CDR3nt: TGCGCCAGCAGCCCGGACCTGTCTGGGGCCAACGTCCTGACTTTC
CDR3aa: CASSPDLSGANVLTF
d_gene: .
v_gene: TRBV5-1
abundance: .
j_gene: TRBJ2-6

CDR3nt: TGTGCCAGCTCACTCGGGAGGGCTTACAATGAGCAGTTCTTC
CDR3aa: CASSLGRAYNEQFF
d_gene: TRBD2
v_gene: TRBV18
abundance: .
j_gene: TRBJ2-1

CDR3nt: TGTGCCAGCACTCAGGCCAGGACCTACGAGCAGTACTTC
CDR3aa: CASTQARTYEQYF
d_gene: .
v_gene: TRBV2
abundance: .
j_gene: TRBJ2-7

CDR3nt: TGCGCCAGCAGCTTGGAGGGACAGGGGATGCCCCAGCATTTT
CDR3aa: CASSLEGQGMPQHF
d_gene: TRBD1
v_gene: TRBV5-1
abundance: .
j_gene: TRBJ1-5

CDR3nt: TGCGCCAGCAGATTCACAGATTCTGGAAACACCATATATTTT
CDR3aa: CASRFTDSGNTIYF
d_gene: .
v_gene: TRBV5-1
abundance: .
j_gene: TRBJ1-3

CDR3nt: TGTGCCAGTTGCAGCCCGTCCCGCAGGGAGGGAGAGACCCAGTACTTC
CDR3aa: CASCSPSRREGETQYF
d_gene: TRBD2
v_gene: TRBV19
abundance: .
j_gene: TRBJ2-5

CDR3nt: TGTGCCACCCTCAGGGGGAGCCAAGAGACCCAGTACTTC
CDR3aa: CATLRGSQETQYF
d_gene: TRBD1
v_gene: TRBV6-6
abundance: .
j_gene: TRBJ2-5

CDR3nt: TGTGCCCGCGGGCCAAGGGAGGCTAATTCACCCCTCCACTTT
CDR3aa: CARGPREANSPLHF
d_gene: .
v_gene: TRBV5-4
abundance: .
j_gene: TRBJ1-6

CDR3nt: TGCAGCGTTGAAGACAGGGGGTCCCTCACCGGGGAGCTGTTTTTT
CDR3aa: CSVEDRGSLTGELFF
d_gene: TRBD1
v_gene: TRBV29-1
abundance: .
j_gene: TRBJ2-2

CDR3nt: TGTGCCAGTAGGGGAGGGACGTATAACACTGAAGCTTTCTTT
CDR3aa: CASRGGTYNTEAFF
d_gene: .
v_gene: TRBV19
abundance: .
j_gene: TRBJ1-1

CDR3nt: TGTGCCAGCTCATCGGACAGGGTGGATACGCAGTATTTT
CDR3aa: CASSSDRVDTQYF
d_gene: TRBD1
v_gene: TRBV18
abundance: .
j_gene: TRBJ2-3

CDR3nt: TGCGCCAGCAGCTTAACCCTAGCGGCCACCTACGAGCAGTACTTC
CDR3aa: CASSLTLAATYEQYF
d_gene: TRBD2
v_gene: TRBV5-1
abundance: .
j_gene: TRBJ2-7

CDR3nt: TGTGCCAGTAGTATTCTTGGGACAGATACGCAGTATTTT
CDR3aa: CASSILGTDTQYF
d_gene: .
v_gene: TRBV19
abundance: once
j_gene: TRBJ2-3

CDR3nt: TGTGCCAGCAGTTATCGGGCGGAACCTAACTATGGCTACACCTTC
CDR3aa: CASSYRAEPNYGYTF
d_gene: .
v_gene: TRBV6-6
abundance: .
j_gene: TRBJ1-2

CDR3nt: TGTGCCAGCACCACGGGGGGTCCACCCTACGAGCAGTACTTC
CDR3aa: CASTTGGPPYEQYF
d_gene: TRBD2
v_gene: TRBV28
abundance: .
j_gene: TRBJ2-7

CDR3nt: TGCGCCAGCAGCCTAGAAGTTTCTGGGGCCAACGTCCTGACTTTC
CDR3aa: CASSLEVSGANVLTF
d_gene: .
v_gene: TRBV4-3
abundance: .
j_gene: TRBJ2-6

CDR3nt: TGTGCCAGCAGTGATCAATGGACTAGCGGGGGGGGAGATACGCAGTATTTT
CDR3aa: CASSDQWTSGGGDTQYF
d_gene: TRBD2
v_gene: TRBV6-1
abundance: once
j_gene: TRBJ2-3

CDR3nt: TGTGCCAGCAGAGAAACGGGACAGGGGACCTACGAGCAGTACTTC
CDR3aa: CASRETGQGTYEQYF
d_gene: TRBD1
v_gene: TRBV6-1
abundance: .
j_gene: TRBJ2-7

CDR3nt: TGCGCCAGCAGCTTGGCCCTGGGGGCAGTGAACGAGCAGTACTTC
CDR3aa: CASSLALGAVNEQYF
d_gene: .
v_gene: TRBV5-1
abundance: .
j_gene: TRBJ2-7

CDR3nt: TGCAGCGTTGGTTCAGGAGTCATGAACACTGAAGCTTTCTTT
CDR3aa: CSVGSGVMNTEAFF
d_gene: .
v_gene: TRBV29-1
abundance: .
j_gene: TRBJ1-1

CDR3nt: TGTGCCTGGAGAGCGGCGACAGGGGCGCAGTACTTC
CDR3aa: CAWRAATGAQYF
d_gene: TRBD1
v_gene: TRBV30
abundance: .
j_gene: TRBJ2-7

CDR3nt: TGTGCCAGCAGCCAGGGGGGAACCTACAATGAGCAGTTCTTC
CDR3aa: CASSQGGTYNEQFF
d_gene: .
v_gene: TRBV5-4
abundance: .
j_gene: TRBJ2-1

CDR3nt: TGTGCCAGCAGCTTATTTTATATACCGGGGACTGAAGCTTTCTTT
CDR3aa: CASSLFYIPGTEAFF
d_gene: .
v_gene: TRBV11-2
abundance: .
j_gene: TRBJ1-1

CDR3nt: TGTGCCAGCAGCGTAGGTACAGGGAAAGAGACCCAGTACTTC
CDR3aa: CASSVGTGKETQYF
d_gene: .
v_gene: TRBV9
abundance: .
j_gene: TRBJ2-5

CDR3nt: TGTGCCAGCAGTTCGGGCCGACCCTCCTACGAGCAGTACTTC
CDR3aa: CASSSGRPSYEQYF
d_gene: .
v_gene: TRBV27
abundance: .
j_gene: TRBJ2-7

CDR3nt: TGTGCCAGCAGCCCTGGACAGGGATGGGACACTGAAGCTTTCTTT
CDR3aa: CASSPGQGWDTEAFF
d_gene: TRBD1
v_gene: TRBV7-9
abundance: once
j_gene: TRBJ1-1

CDR3nt: TGTGCCAGCAGGGGACAGGGAGGTACTGAAGCTTTCTTT
CDR3aa: CASRGQGGTEAFF
d_gene: TRBD1
v_gene: TRBV27
abundance: .
j_gene: TRBJ1-1